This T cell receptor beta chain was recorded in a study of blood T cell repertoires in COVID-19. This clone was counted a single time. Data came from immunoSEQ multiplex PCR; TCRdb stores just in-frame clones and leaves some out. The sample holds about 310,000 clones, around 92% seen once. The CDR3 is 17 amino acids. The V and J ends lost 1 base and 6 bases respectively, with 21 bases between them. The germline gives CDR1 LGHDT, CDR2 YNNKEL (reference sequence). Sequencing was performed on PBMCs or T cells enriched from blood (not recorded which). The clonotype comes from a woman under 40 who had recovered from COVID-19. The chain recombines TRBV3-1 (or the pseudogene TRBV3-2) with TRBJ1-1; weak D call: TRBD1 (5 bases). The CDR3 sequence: CASSQVIVRSLRAEAFF. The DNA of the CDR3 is TGTGCCAGCAGCCAAGTTATAGTTCGGTCGCTCAGGGCTGAAGCTTTCTTT.